One sample yielded the 27 T cell receptor beta chains listed below, sequenced in a study of blood T cell repertoires in COVID-19. Profiled with immunoSEQ multiplex PCR; TCRdb holds only in-frame clones, not every one. The sample lists 70,000 to 80,000 clones; around 83% were seen once. The sample was peripheral blood. Receptor source: a man older than 75 with acute or convalescent COVID-19.

V gene TRBV9 combines with J gene TRBJ2-3, with 7 bases that match TRBD2. The junction had 0 bases not matched to a gene; V was cut back by 7 bases and J by 1 base. Germline loops: CDR1 SGDLS, CDR2 YYNGEE. The CDR3 has 12 residues. Written as DNA, the CDR3 is TGTGCCAGCGGGGGGGGCACAGATACGCAGTATTTT. It codes for CASGGGTDTQYF.

The rearrangement links TRBV2 to TRBJ1-5; D is unclear. Trimming shortened V by 3 bases and J by 2 bases, and 8 bases separated the two germline ends. This CDR3 region has 14 residues. The germline CDR1 and CDR2 sequences are SNHLY and FYNNEI. CDR3 residues: CASSEGTGNQPQHF. Here the CDR3 DNA reads TGTGCCAGCAGTGAGGGCACGGGCAATCAGCCCCAGCATTTT. The full variable domain, completed using reference TRBV2 and TRBJ1-5, is EPEVTQTPSHQVTQMGQEVILRCVPISNHLYFYWYRQILGQKVEFLVSFYNNEISEKSEIFDDQFSVERPDGSNFTLKIRSTKLEDSAMYFCASSEGTGNQPQHFGDGTRLSIL.

This CDR3 reads CASSQGSGYGYTF. In nucleotides, the CDR3 is TGTGCCAGCAGCCAAGGATCAGGGTATGGCTACACCTTC. The chain is built from TRBV3-1 (or the pseudogene TRBV3-2) and TRBJ1-2; D possibly corresponds to TRBD1 (5 bases). Germline V gene sequence: CDR1 LGHDT, CDR2 YNNKEL (reference sequence). The CDR3 runs to 13 residues. The ends were cut back, 1 base at V and 5 bases at J, with 8 bases in the middle.

V and J are TRBV6-1 and TRBJ1-2; TRBD1 matches at 8 bases. Germline CDR1 and CDR2: MNHNS and SASEGT. The CDR3 has 15 amino acids. The ends lost 3 bases at V and 8 bases at J; junction bases unmatched: 11. DNA of the CDR3: TGTGCCAGCAGTGACCGGACAGGGCCCTCGGGAGGCTACACCTTC. This codes for CASSDRTGPSGGYTF.

The genes are TRBV5-5 and TRBJ1-3; D is perhaps TRBD1 (6 bases). The CDR3 spans 15 residues. Germline V gives CDR1 SGHKS, CDR2 YYEKEE (reference sequence). V was cut by 1 base and J by 1 base, with 9 bases left in between. The CDR3 loop is CASSLNRASGNTIYF. Written as DNA, the CDR3 is TGTGCCAGCAGCTTGAACAGGGCGTCTGGAAACACCATATATTTT.

The V and J genes are TRBV5-6 and TRBJ2-6, with TRBD1 matching over 9 bases. The CDR3 runs 18 residues. Trimming at V came to 4 bases and at J to 3 bases, leaving 11 bases not matched to a gene. The germline CDR1 and CDR2 sequences are SGHDT and YYEEEE. The CDR3 is CASSARDRDIFGANVLTF. The CDR3 nucleotides read TGTGCCAGCAGCGCCCGGGACAGGGACATTTTTGGGGCCAACGTCCTGACTTTC.

V is TRBV28 and J is TRBJ1-1, with 7 nucleotides matching TRBD1. V lost 4 bases and J lost 4; bases outside the gene matches: 6. This CDR3 comprises 14 residues. Germline CDR1 MDHEN, CDR2 SYDVKM. The CDR3 loop reads CASSSIGGFTEAFF. CDR3 bases: TGTGCCAGCAGTTCTATAGGGGGCTTCACTGAAGCTTTCTTT. The entire variable domain, with the rest obtained from reference TRBV28 and TRBJ1-1, is as follows: DVKVTQSSRYLVKRTGEKVFLECVQDMDHENMFWYRQDPGLGLRLIYFSYDVKMKEKGDIPEGYSVSREKKERFSLILESASTNQTSMYLCASSSIGGFTEAFFGQGTRLTVV.

The chain employs TRBV28 and TRBJ1-5; TRBD1 aligns across 9 bases. This CDR3 is 13 amino acids long. V lost 5 bases and J lost 9; bases outside the gene matches: 5. Germline V gene lookup returns CDR1 MDHEN and CDR2 SYDVKM. The CDR3 is CASSGDRARPQHF. CDR3 nucleotides: TGTGCCAGCAGTGGGGACAGGGCAAGGCCCCAGCATTTT.

The chain is built from TRBV9 and TRBJ2-1, with D unclear. Germline values: CDR1 SGDLS, CDR2 YYNGEE. Trimming left V 0 bases short and J 5 bases short, with 15 bases between. The CDR3 has 16 residues. CDR3 sequence (DNA): TGTGCCAGCAGCGTAGTTAGCCAAACTACAAACAATGAGCAGTTCTTC. Translated: CASSVVSQTTNNEQFF.

V is TRBV29-1 and J is TRBJ2-7; tentatively, D is TRBD1 (6 bases). Per the germline V gene, CDR1 is SQVTM and CDR2 is ANQGSEA. The length of the CDR3 is 11 residues. V was pared by 4 bases and J by 6 bases, with 10 bases between. Here the CDR3 DNA reads TGCAGCGTTGTAAGGGGGAGCGAGCAGTACTTC. Amino acid sequence: CSVVRGSEQYF.

The genes are TRBV5-1 and TRBJ1-2, with 12 bases fitting TRBD1. CDR1 SGHRS and CDR2 YFSETQ come from the germline V gene. The CDR3 covers 14 residues. V was pared by 4 bases and J by 7 bases, with 5 bases of the junction left unmatched. CDR3 protein: CASSPGTGGVGYTF. The CDR3 coding sequence is TGCGCCAGCAGCCCTGGGACAGGGGGCGTTGGCTACACCTTC.

V is TRBV7-9 and J is TRBJ2-1, with no clear D. Trimming stripped 1 base from V and 5 bases from J, with 9 bases between. The CDR3 has 14 residues. CDR1 and CDR2 (germline): SEHNR, FQNEAQ (reference sequence). CDR3 in amino acids: CASSLVGQHNEQFF. The CDR3 nucleotides are TGTGCCAGCAGCTTAGTTGGGCAGCACAATGAGCAGTTCTTC.

This clone turned up a few times. The chain has TRBV7-2 and TRBJ2-1; 12 positions agree with TRBD1. The germline V gene encodes CDR1 SGHTA and CDR2 FQGNSA. CDR3 length: 15 amino acids. V gave up 4 bases and J gave up 8 bases; unmatched junction bases: 6. CDR3 bases: TGTGCCAGCAGCTCGGGACAGGGGGCGCTCTATGAGCAGTTCTTC. It codes for CASSSGQGALYEQFF.

CDR3 sequence (DNA): TGTGCCAGCAGCTTTGTCTACAGATTGGGCTCTGGAAACACCATATATTTT. Protein product: CASSFVYRLGSGNTIYF. This rearrangement joins TRBV11-2 to TRBJ1-3, with D uncertain. The ends were cut back, 3 bases at V and 0 bases at J, with 15 bases in the middle. Germline lookup yields CDR1 SGHAT and CDR2 FQNNGV. This CDR3 spans 17 amino acids.

This clone was observed a single time. This rearrangement joins TRBV18 to TRBJ2-3, with 11 bases matching TRBD2. Germline V gene lookup returns CDR1 KGHSH and CDR2 LQKENI. The V and J ends lost 6 bases and 0 bases, in that order; junction bases with no gene match: 11. This CDR3 contains 18 residues. The CDR3 here is CASSALGLAGGSTDTQYF. The CDR3 DNA sequence: TGTGCCAGCTCTGCCCTAGGGCTAGCGGGAGGAAGCACAGATACGCAGTATTTT.

The rearrangement uses TRBV5-5 and TRBJ2-5, with D perhaps TRBD2 (7 bases). V lost 2 bases, J lost 2 bases, and 19 bases lay in between. The germline CDR1 and CDR2 sequences are SGHKS and YYEKEE (reference sequence). CDR3 size: 17 residues. In DNA, the CDR3 is TGTGCCAGCAGCTTAAGGGGGGGTAGTTTGAGGCAAGAGACCCAGTACTTC. It specifies CASSLRGGSLRQETQYF.

The chain carries TRBV10-2 and TRBJ2-7; 8 bases are a match to TRBD2. The CDR3 runs 13 residues. V gave up 6 bases and J gave up 3 bases; unmatched junction bases: 4. CDR1 and CDR2 (germline): WSHSY, SAAADI. The CDR3 spells CASRTGTSYEQYF. The CDR3 nucleotides read TGCGCCAGCAGAACCGGGACTAGCTACGAGCAGTACTTC.

Here the CDR3 DNA reads TGCGCCAGCAGACCAGTGGAGGGGGAGACCCAGTACTTC. This encodes CASRPVEGETQYF. This chain links TRBV5-1 with TRBJ2-5, with TRBD2 as a possible D gene (6 bases). Trimming left V 5 bases short and J 5 bases short, with 13 bases between. CDR1 and CDR2 (germline): SGHRS, YFSETQ. The CDR3 is 13 residues long.

The chain combines TRBV4-1 with TRBJ1-5; 7 nucleotides line up with TRBD1. The CDR3 has 17 residues. Germline V gene sequence: CDR1 MGHRA, CDR2 YSYEKL. Trimming took 4 bases from V and 0 from J; bases not matched to a gene: 9. Written as DNA, the CDR3 is TGCGCCAGCAGCCTAGTTTCGGGACAGTATAGCAATCAGCCCCAGCATTTT. It translates to CASSLVSGQYSNQPQHF.

Concerning this clone itself: The same CDR3 arises from other DNA sequences in this sample as well. The rearrangement joins TRBV28 to TRBJ2-7, with a weak D call TRBD1 (6 bases). Germline CDR1 is MDHEN and CDR2 is SYDVKM. Trimming pared 5 bases from V and 1 base from J, leaving 9 bases between. The CDR3 sequence is 13 residues long. CDR3 coding DNA: TGTGCCAGCAGTCCCGGACAGTCCTACGAGCAGTACTTC. Translating it yields CASSPGQSYEQYF.

This chain joins TRBV27 and TRBJ1-1, with a weak D call TRBD1 (5 bases). The CDR3 runs 14 residues. The germline V and J ends were trimmed by 2 bases and 4 bases, with 11 bases remaining between them. Germline values: CDR1 MNHEY, CDR2 SMNVEV (reference sequence). The CDR3 reads CASSLAPGVTEAFF. CDR3 DNA: TGTGCCAGCAGTTTAGCCCCGGGGGTCACTGAAGCTTTCTTT.

V is TRBV7-2 and J is TRBJ1-2, with D maybe TRBD1 (6 bases). This CDR3 region has 15 residues. The V gene lost 5 bases and the J gene lost 2 bases, with 15 bases spanning the gap. CDR1 is SGHTA and CDR2 is FQGNSA in the germline V gene. Here the CDR3 reads CASSGGQFSNYGYTF. CDR3 nucleotides: TGTGCCAGCAGCGGGGGCCAGTTCTCGAACTATGGCTACACCTTC.

This clone was counted a single time. CDR3 sequence reads: CASSLGQGYTEAFF. DNA for the CDR3: TGTGCCAGCAGTCTCGGACAGGGGTACACTGAAGCTTTCTTT. This sequence joins TRBV6-5 and TRBJ1-1, with 9 bases aligning to TRBD1. V gave up 5 bases and J gave up 3 bases; unmatched junction bases: 4. CDR3 length: 14 residues. Germline V CDR1 and CDR2: MNHEY, SVGAGI.

The chain joins TRBV6-5 to TRBJ2-1; 9 bases are shared with TRBD2. V shed 2 bases and J 10 bases; nucleotides not matched to a gene: 6. Germline values: CDR1 MNHEY, CDR2 SVGAGI. The CDR3 is made up of 14 amino acids. For the CDR3, the DNA is TGTGCCAGCAGTTACGGGACTAGCCGGGTCGAGCAGTTCTTC. Residues: CASSYGTSRVEQFF.

This chain connects TRBV29-1 to TRBJ1-1, with D perhaps TRBD1 (5 bases). The CDR3 loop spans 12 amino acids. The germline gives CDR1 SQVTM, CDR2 ANQGSEA. Deletions cut 8 bases from V and 5 bases from J, with 15 bases between. The CDR3 protein is CSSSRGGTEAFF. CDR3 coding DNA: TGCAGCTCCAGCCGGGGGGGAACTGAAGCTTTCTTT.

There are a few counts of this clone. V usage is TRBV30 and J usage is TRBJ1-1; D ambiguous. The CDR3 is 13 residues long. Trimming removed 2 bases from V and 1 base from J, with 8 bases in between. Germline V gives CDR1 GTSNPN, CDR2 SVGIG (reference sequence). The CDR3 loop is CAWSRSGNTEAFF. CDR3 in DNA: TGTGCCTGGAGTCGGTCAGGGAACACTGAAGCTTTCTTT.

The chain links TRBV6-6 to TRBJ1-5, with no clear D. CDR1 is MNHNY, CDR2 SVGAGI, per germline (reference sequence). The CDR3 is 13 amino acids. V was shortened by 8 bases and J by 6 bases, with 14 bases between the two germline ends. CDR3: CASGDSAGQPQHF. In DNA form, the CDR3 reads TGTGCCAGCGGCGACTCAGCTGGTCAGCCCCAGCATTTT.